The 26 T cell receptor beta chains reported below all come from one sample, sequenced in a study of early T cells in non-severe SARS-CoV-2 infection. From the 5' RACE reads, TCRdb called clonotypes with MiXCR, one entry per CDR3 protein. The sample carries tens of thousands of distinct CDR3 sequences, roughly a tenth recorded once. Sequenced input: whole blood. All receptors derive from an adult who was a healthcare worker with PCR-confirmed SARS-CoV-2 infection or an uninfected control (not recorded which).

By share of the sample, this clonotype is medium-sized. The chain uses TRBV6-5 and TRBJ2-7; TRBD2 matches at 15 bases. CDR3 length: 15 residues. J lost 2 bases, V lost 6 bases, and 2 bases had no gene match. Germline lookup yields CDR1 MNHEY and CDR2 SVGAGI. The CDR3 DNA sequence: TGTGCCAGCAGGCGGACTAGCGGGGGGGCCTACGAGCAGTACTTC. Its translation is CASRRTSGGAYEQYF.

The rearrangement links TRBV6-2 or TRBV6-3 to TRBJ2-3; perhaps D is TRBD1 or TRBD2 (5 bases each). Germline loops: CDR1 MNHEY, CDR2 SVGEGT. The CDR3 length is 13 residues. V was shortened by 5 bases and J by 10 bases, with 16 bases between the two germline ends. CDR3: CASSDVGESAQYF. Here the CDR3 DNA reads TGTGCCAGCAGTGATGTGGGGGAGTCGGCGCAGTATTTT.

The chain couples TRBV6-2 or TRBV6-3 to TRBJ2-5; D gene unclear. The CDR3 has 12 residues. Germline CDR1 MNHEY, CDR2 SVGEGT. V lost 2 bases and J lost 2, with 3 bases in between. The CDR3 coding sequence is TGTGCCAGCAGTTACGAGCAAGAGACCCAGTACTTC. As protein: CASSYEQETQYF.

This clonotype was counted many times. The rearrangement uses TRBV6-6 and TRBJ1-1, with D possibly TRBD1 on 5 matching bases. Germline CDR1 MNHNY, CDR2 SVGAGI (reference sequence). Between the trimmed V and J ends, which lost 0 bases and 5 bases, there was a span of 13 bases. The CDR3 spans 15 residues. The CDR3 sequence is CASSYSPQGETEAFF. The CDR3 nucleotides are TGTGCCAGCAGTTACTCGCCCCAGGGCGAGACTGAAGCTTTCTTT.

Ten or more counts support this clonotype. This chain uses TRBV12-5 with TRBJ2-7; D is perhaps TRBD1 (6 bases). The CDR3 runs to 13 residues. Germline CDR1 reads LGHNT; CDR2 reads FRNRAP. The ends were cut back, 6 bases at V and 2 bases at J, with 11 bases in the middle. CDR3 in DNA: TGTGCTAGTGGCACCGACAGGACCTACGAGCAGTACTTC. This gives the protein CASGTDRTYEQYF.

Of note for this clonotype: At one of its ends the junction is not consistent with the germline gene, which may arise from a read error. The chain links TRBV12-3 or TRBV12-4 to TRBJ1-2; the D gene is possibly TRBD1 (5 bases). CDR3 size: 13 residues. The CDR3 loop reads CANSLDRNYGYTF. CDR3 DNA sequence: TGTGCCAACAGTCTCGACAGAAACTATGGCTACACCTTC.

This clonotype was counted many times. This chain joins TRBV6-2 or TRBV6-3 and TRBJ1-5, with D perhaps TRBD1 (6 bases). The CDR3 spans 15 residues. In germline, CDR1 is MNHEY, CDR2 SVGEGT. The V and J ends lost 6 bases and 7 bases respectively, with 19 bases between them. As DNA, the CDR3 is TGTGCCAGCAGCATTTCTCTGACAGGACAGCAGCCCCAGCATTTT. Translating gives CASSISLTGQQPQHF.

The chain employs TRBV20-1 and TRBJ2-3, with TRBD2 identical over 13 bases. CDR1 DFQATT and CDR2 SNEGSKA come from the germline V gene (reference sequence). CDR3 length: 16 residues. The V gene end was trimmed by 5 bases and the J gene end by 4 bases; junction bases not matched to a gene: 9. The CDR3 reads CSASGLAGRDADTQYF. CDR3 coding DNA: TGCAGTGCTTCGGGACTAGCGGGGCGGGACGCAGATACGCAGTATTTT.

The table lists this clonotype with many counts. The V call is TRBV5-1, the J call TRBJ2-5, with D uncertain. The CDR3 has 13 amino acids. Germline-derived CDR1 and CDR2 are SGHRS and YFSETQ. V gave up 0 bases and J gave up 1 base, with 4 bases separating them. The CDR3 loop is CASSLVPQETQYF. CDR3 nucleotides: TGCGCCAGCAGCTTGGTGCCCCAAGAGACCCAGTACTTC. Full variable domain (remainder filled in from reference TRBV5-1 and TRBJ2-5): KAGVTQTPRYLIKTRGQQVTLSCSPISGHRSVSWYQQTPGQGLQFLFEYFSETQRNKGNFPGRFSGRQFSNSRSEMNVSTLELGDSALYLCASSLVPQETQYFGPGTRLLVL.

This clonotype was detected ten times or more. The chain employs TRBV12-3 or TRBV12-4 and TRBJ2-5, with a weak D call TRBD2 (7 bases). This CDR3 contains 13 residues. Between the trimmed V and J ends, which lost 6 bases and 5 bases, there was a span of 13 bases. The CDR3 protein is CASRDGGRETQYF. In DNA form, the CDR3 reads TGTGCCAGCAGAGACGGGGGGCGGGAGACCCAGTACTTC.

This clonotype appeared many times. The rearrangement joins TRBV7-2 to TRBJ1-6; D is unclear. CDR1 is SGHTA and CDR2 is FQGNSA in the germline V gene. V was clipped by 3 bases and J by 8 bases, with 20 bases between them. The CDR3 sequence is 17 residues long. The CDR3 spells CASSLSRARRLDSPLHF. The CDR3 DNA follows: TGTGCCAGCAGCTTGTCCCGAGCGCGACGACTTGATTCACCCCTCCACTTT.

This clonotype came up a few times. The chain is built from TRBV29-1 and TRBJ1-2; D is undetermined. From germline, CDR1 is SQVTM and CDR2 ANQGSEA. Trimming shortened V by 0 bases and J by 8 bases, and 7 bases separated the two germline ends. This CDR3 region has 11 residues. CDR3 DNA: TGCAGCGTTGAAGAGGGTGCCGGCTACACCTTC. Translated: CSVEEGAGYTF.

This clonotype has at least ten counts. This chain links TRBV24-1 with TRBJ2-3, with D possibly matching TRBD1 (6 bases). Germline loops: CDR1 KGHDR, CDR2 SFDVKD. Between the trimmed V and J ends, which lost 3 bases and 1 base, there was a span of 7 bases. The CDR3 loop spans 14 amino acids. DNA of the CDR3: TGTGCCACCAGTGATAACAGGGGCACAGATACGCAGTATTTT. Translated: CATSDNRGTDTQYF.

This chain joins TRBV20-1 and TRBJ1-4, with 10 bases matching TRBD1. This CDR3 is built from 17 residues. The V and J ends lost 1 base and 7 bases, in that order; junction bases with no gene match: 12. Germline assignment: CDR1 DFQATT and CDR2 SNEGSKA (reference sequence). As DNA, the CDR3 is TGCAGTGCTAGAGGGTCCGGGACAGGGGCATTTGGTGAAAAACTGTTTTTT. It specifies CSARGSGTGAFGEKLFF.

The genes are TRBV9 and TRBJ1-4; D uncertain. The V gene's germline CDR1 is SGDLS and CDR2 YYNGEE. V was shortened by 3 bases and J by 6 bases, with 18 bases between the two germline ends. The CDR3 runs to 16 residues. In DNA, the CDR3 is TGTGCCAGCAGCGGGAGCCTGAGTTGGCCGGATGAAAAACTGTTTTTT. Its translation is CASSGSLSWPDEKLFF.

This clonotype was recorded many times. The chain carries TRBV29-1 and TRBJ1-2; perhaps TRBD1 as D (5 bases). Trimming took off 7 bases at V and 8 bases at J, with 14 bases between the two ends. Germline CDR1 and CDR2: SQVTM and ANQGSEA. This CDR3 is built from 11 residues. CDR3 in amino acids: CSGGGRGGYTF. The CDR3 DNA follows: TGCAGCGGAGGCGGGAGGGGAGGCTACACCTTC. The full variable domain, rest sourced from reference TRBV29-1 and TRBJ1-2, is SAVISQKPSRDICQRGTSLTIQCQVDSQVTMMFWYRQQPGQSLTLIATANQGSEATYESGFVIDKFPISRPNLTFSTLTVSNMSPEDSSIYLCSGGGRGGYTFGSGTRLTVV.

This clonotype was observed many times. This chain connects TRBV7-3 to TRBJ2-3; the D is unclear. The V end was cut by 3 bases, the J end by 2 bases, with 6 bases between. The CDR3 consists of 13 residues. In germline, CDR1 is SGHTA, CDR2 FQGTGA. This chain's CDR3 is CASSFYSTDTQYF. The CDR3 nucleotides read TGTGCCAGCAGCTTCTACTCCACAGATACGCAGTATTTT. Filled out from reference TRBV7-3 and TRBJ2-3, the complete variable domain reads GAGVSQTPSNKVTEKGKYVELRCDPISGHTALYWYRQSLGQGPEFLIYFQGTGAADDSGLPNDRFFAVRPEGSVSTLKIQRTERGDSAVYLCASSFYSTDTQYFGPGTRLTVL.

Many counts were recorded for this clonotype. This chain joins TRBV20-1 and TRBJ2-1, with D perhaps matching TRBD2 (6 bases). Trimming pared 1 base from V and 2 bases from J, leaving 12 bases between. Looked up from germline, CDR1 is DFQATT and CDR2 is SNEGSKA (reference sequence). This CDR3 is 15 amino acids long. CDR3: CSARVFGGTYNEQFF. Written as DNA, the CDR3 is TGCAGTGCTAGAGTATTCGGGGGTACCTACAATGAGCAGTTCTTC.

This clonotype was counted many times. The V gene is TRBV27, the J gene TRBJ2-3; no clear D. With 8 bases removed from V and 0 bases from J, the gap between germline ends came to 18 bases. Per germline, CDR1 MNHEY and CDR2 SMNVEV (reference sequence). This CDR3 comprises 16 residues. CDR3 loop: CASDDRVGGSTDTQYF. In DNA, the CDR3 is TGTGCCAGCGACGACCGCGTGGGCGGTAGCACAGATACGCAGTATTTT.

This clonotype was found many times. The chain joins TRBV5-8 to TRBJ1-6, with D possibly TRBD1 on 5 matching bases. Deletions cut 4 bases from V and 9 bases from J, with 23 bases between. The CDR3 covers 17 residues. The germline V gene has CDR1 SGHTS and CDR2 YDEGEE. CDR3 protein: CASSISDGPTGVSPLHF. The CDR3 coding sequence is TGTGCCAGCAGCATCAGTGACGGACCAACGGGGGTTTCACCCCTCCACTTT.

The chain has TRBV12-3 or TRBV12-4 and TRBJ2-4; possibly TRBD2 for D (7 bases). The germline V and J ends were trimmed by 7 bases and 0 bases, with 16 bases remaining between them. This CDR3 has 16 amino acids. CDR3 region: CASTERGGLAKNIQYF. Here the CDR3 DNA reads TGTGCCAGCACCGAGAGGGGGGGACTAGCCAAAAACATTCAGTACTTC.

The V gene is TRBV6-7, the J gene TRBJ2-7; tentative D call: TRBD1 (5 bases). TRBV6-7 is an open reading frame, and its role is uncertain. The V end lost 10 bases, the J end lost 0 bases, and 19 bases lay between the germline ends. This CDR3 contains 15 residues. CDR3 region: CATHCGRANSYEQYF. The CDR3 DNA sequence: TGTGCCACCCACTGCGGCAGGGCCAACTCCTACGAGCAGTACTTC.

This clonotype was recorded many times. This chain uses TRBV12-3 or TRBV12-4 with TRBJ2-6; no reliable D call. V lost 2 bases and J lost 3, with 5 bases in between. This CDR3 spans 14 amino acids. As DNA, the CDR3 is TGTGCCAGCAGTTTATTCGGTGGGGCCAACGTCCTGACTTTC. Its protein is CASSLFGGANVLTF.

This clonotype was counted only a few times. J is TRBJ2-3 and V is TRBV15, with D uncertain. The germline CDR1 and CDR2 sequences are LNHNV and YYDKDF (reference sequence). The CDR3 is 12 amino acids. V dropped 4 bases and J dropped 6 bases, with 8 bases sitting between them. CDR3 DNA: TGTGCCACCAGCATTGATAGGGATACGCAGTATTTT. It specifies CATSIDRDTQYF.

This clonotype was detected ten times or more. The gene calls are TRBV20-1 and TRBJ2-7; a weak D match, TRBD1 (5 bases). Trimming stripped 4 bases from V and 3 bases from J, with 10 bases between. CDR3 length: 12 amino acids. Germline V lookup: CDR1 DFQATT, CDR2 SNEGSKA (reference sequence). The CDR3 sequence: CSATTTVYEQYF. CDR3 DNA: TGCAGTGCTACTACGACAGTCTACGAGCAGTACTTC.

The chain has TRBV9 and TRBJ2-1; 7 nucleotides match TRBD1. V shed 3 bases, J shed 1 base, and the junction held 4 bases outside the gene matches. Germline lookup yields CDR1 SGDLS and CDR2 YYNGEE. The CDR3 consists of 15 residues. CDR3 in DNA: TGTGCCAGCAGCGGACAGGGTATTTCCTACAATGAGCAGTTCTTC. It is translated as CASSGQGISYNEQFF. Using reference TRBV9 and TRBJ2-1 for the parts outside the CDR3, the full variable domain is DSGVTQTPKHLITATGQRVTLRCSPRSGDLSVYWYQQSLDQGLQFLIQYYNGEERAKGNILERFSAQQFPDLHSELNLSSLELGDSALYFCASSGQGISYNEQFFGPGTRLTVL.